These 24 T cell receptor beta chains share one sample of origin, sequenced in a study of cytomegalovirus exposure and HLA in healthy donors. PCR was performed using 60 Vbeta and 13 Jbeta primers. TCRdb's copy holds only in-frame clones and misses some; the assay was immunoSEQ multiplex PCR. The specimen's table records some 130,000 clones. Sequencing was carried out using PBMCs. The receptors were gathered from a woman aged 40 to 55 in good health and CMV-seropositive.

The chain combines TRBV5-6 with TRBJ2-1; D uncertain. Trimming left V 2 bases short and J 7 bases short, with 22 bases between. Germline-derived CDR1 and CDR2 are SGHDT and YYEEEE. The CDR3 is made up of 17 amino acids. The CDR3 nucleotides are TGTGCCAGCAGCTTCTTTAACCCGGTTGGTAGTTTAAATGAGCAGTTCTTC. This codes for CASSFFNPVGSLNEQFF.

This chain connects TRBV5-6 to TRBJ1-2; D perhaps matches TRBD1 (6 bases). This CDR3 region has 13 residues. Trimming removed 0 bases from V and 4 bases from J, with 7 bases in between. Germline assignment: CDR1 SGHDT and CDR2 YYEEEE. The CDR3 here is CASSLGTVYGYTF. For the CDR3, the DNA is TGTGCCAGCAGCTTGGGGACAGTCTATGGCTACACCTTC.

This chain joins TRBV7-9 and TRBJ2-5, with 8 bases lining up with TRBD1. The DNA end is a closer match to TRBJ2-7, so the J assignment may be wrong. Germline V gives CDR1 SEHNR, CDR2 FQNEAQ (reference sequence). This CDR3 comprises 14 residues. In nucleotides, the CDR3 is TGTGCCAGCAGCACCTCGACAGGGGACCACGAGCAGTACTTC. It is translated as CASSTSTGDHEQYF.

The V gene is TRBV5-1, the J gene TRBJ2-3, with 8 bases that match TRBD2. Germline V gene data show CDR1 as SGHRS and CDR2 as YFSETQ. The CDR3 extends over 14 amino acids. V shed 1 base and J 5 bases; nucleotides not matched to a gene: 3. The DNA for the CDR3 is TGCGCCAGCAGCTTGATGCTAGCGGGAGATACGCAGTATTTT. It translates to CASSLMLAGDTQYF.

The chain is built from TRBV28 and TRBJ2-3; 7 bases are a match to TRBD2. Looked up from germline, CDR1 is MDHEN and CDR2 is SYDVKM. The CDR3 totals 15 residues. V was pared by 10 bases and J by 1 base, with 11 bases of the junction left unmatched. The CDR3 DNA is TGTGCCATCTCATCGGGGGAGGGCGGCACAGATACGCAGTATTTT. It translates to CAISSGEGGTDTQYF. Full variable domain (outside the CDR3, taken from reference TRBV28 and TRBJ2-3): DVKVTQSSRYLVKRTGEKVFLECVQDMDHENMFWYRQDPGLGLRLIYFSYDVKMKEKGDIPEGYSVSREKKERFSLILESASTNQTSMYLCAISSGEGGTDTQYFGPGTRLTVL.

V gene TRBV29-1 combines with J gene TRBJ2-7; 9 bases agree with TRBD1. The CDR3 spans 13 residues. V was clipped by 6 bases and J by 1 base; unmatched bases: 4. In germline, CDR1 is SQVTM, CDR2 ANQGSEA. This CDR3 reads CSVDDRGSYEQYF. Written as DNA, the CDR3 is TGCAGCGTGGACGACAGGGGGTCCTACGAGCAGTACTTC.

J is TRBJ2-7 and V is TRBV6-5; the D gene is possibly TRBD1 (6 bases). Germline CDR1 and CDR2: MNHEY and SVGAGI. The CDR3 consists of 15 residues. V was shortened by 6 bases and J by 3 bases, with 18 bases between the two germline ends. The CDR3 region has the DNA TGTGCCAGCAGCGAGCCCAGCCTCAGGGGCTACGAGCAGTACTTC. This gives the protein CASSEPSLRGYEQYF.

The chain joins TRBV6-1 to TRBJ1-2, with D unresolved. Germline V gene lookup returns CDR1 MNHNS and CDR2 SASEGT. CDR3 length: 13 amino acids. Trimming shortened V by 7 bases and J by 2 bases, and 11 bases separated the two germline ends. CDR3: CASTDGVNYGYTF. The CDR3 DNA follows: TGTGCCAGCACCGACGGGGTCAACTATGGCTACACCTTC.

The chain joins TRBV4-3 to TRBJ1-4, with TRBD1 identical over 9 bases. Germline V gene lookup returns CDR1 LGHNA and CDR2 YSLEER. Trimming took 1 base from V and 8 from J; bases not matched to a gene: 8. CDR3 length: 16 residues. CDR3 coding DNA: TGCGCCAGCAGCCAAGGCTCACAGGGGGCTGTAGAAAAACTGTTTTTT. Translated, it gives CASSQGSQGAVEKLFF.

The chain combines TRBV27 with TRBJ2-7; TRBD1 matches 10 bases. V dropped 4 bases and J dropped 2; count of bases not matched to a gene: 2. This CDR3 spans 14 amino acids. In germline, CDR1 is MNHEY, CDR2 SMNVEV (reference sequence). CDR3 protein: CASSWTGGTYEQYF. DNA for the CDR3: TGTGCCAGCAGTTGGACAGGGGGGACCTACGAGCAGTACTTC.

CDR3 in DNA: TGTGCCAGCAGCGTAGCTGGAGGATCCTACAATGAGCAGTTCTTC. This sequence encodes CASSVAGGSYNEQFF. The gene calls are TRBV9 and TRBJ2-1; the D gene is possibly TRBD2 (5 bases). This CDR3 is built from 15 residues. Per germline, CDR1 SGDLS and CDR2 YYNGEE. Trimming left V 0 bases short and J 1 base short, with 8 bases between.

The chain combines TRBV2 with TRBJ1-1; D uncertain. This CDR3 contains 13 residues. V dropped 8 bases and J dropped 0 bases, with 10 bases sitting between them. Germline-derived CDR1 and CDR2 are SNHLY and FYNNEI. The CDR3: CASGLGLNTEAFF. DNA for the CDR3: TGTGCCAGCGGACTCGGGTTGAACACTGAAGCTTTCTTT.

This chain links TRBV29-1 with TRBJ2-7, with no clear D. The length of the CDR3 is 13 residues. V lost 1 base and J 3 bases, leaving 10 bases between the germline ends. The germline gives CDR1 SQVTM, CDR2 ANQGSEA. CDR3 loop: CSVEAVGSYEQYF. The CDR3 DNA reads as TGCAGCGTTGAAGCTGTGGGCAGCTACGAGCAGTACTTC.

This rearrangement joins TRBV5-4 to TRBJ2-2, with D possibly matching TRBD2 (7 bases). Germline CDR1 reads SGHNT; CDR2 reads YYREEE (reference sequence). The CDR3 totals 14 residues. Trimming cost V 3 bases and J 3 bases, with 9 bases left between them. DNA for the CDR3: TGTGCCAGCAGCTCCGGGGGGCACACCGGGGAGCTGTTTTTT. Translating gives CASSSGGHTGELFF.

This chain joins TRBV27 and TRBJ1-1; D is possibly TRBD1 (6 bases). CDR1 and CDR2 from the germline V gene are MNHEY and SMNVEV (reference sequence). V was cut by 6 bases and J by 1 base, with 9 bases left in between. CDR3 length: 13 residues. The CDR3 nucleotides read TGTGCCAGCAGAAAGACAGGGAACACTGAAGCTTTCTTT. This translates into CASRKTGNTEAFF.

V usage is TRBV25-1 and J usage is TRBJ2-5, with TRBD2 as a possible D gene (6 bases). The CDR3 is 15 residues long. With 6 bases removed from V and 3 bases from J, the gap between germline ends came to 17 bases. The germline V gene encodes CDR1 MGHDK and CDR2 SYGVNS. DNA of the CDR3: TGTGCCAGCAGCGTCGGTCCGGGAGTGGAAGAGACCCAGTACTTC. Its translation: CASSVGPGVEETQYF. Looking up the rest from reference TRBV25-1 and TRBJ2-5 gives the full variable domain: EADIYQTPRYLVIGTGKKITLECSQTMGHDKMYWYQQDPGMELHLIHYSYGVNSTEKGDLSSESTVSRIRTEHFPLTLESARPSHTSQYLCASSVGPGVEETQYFGPGTRLLVL.

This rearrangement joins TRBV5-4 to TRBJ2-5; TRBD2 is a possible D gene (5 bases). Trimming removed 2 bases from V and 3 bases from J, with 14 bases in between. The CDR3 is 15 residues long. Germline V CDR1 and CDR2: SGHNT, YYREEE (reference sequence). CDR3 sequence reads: CASSLGRKSEETQYF. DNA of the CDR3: TGTGCCAGCAGCTTAGGGAGAAAGAGCGAAGAGACCCAGTACTTC.

The CDR3 DNA is TGTGCCAGCAGCCCCGAGGGGACTAGCACAGATACGCAGTATTTT. It is translated as CASSPEGTSTDTQYF. The rearrangement links TRBV6-4 to TRBJ2-3; possibly TRBD2 for D (6 bases). Trimming removed 6 bases at V and 0 bases at J, with 13 bases between. This CDR3 contains 15 residues. In germline, CDR1 is MRHNA, CDR2 SNTAGT.

The CDR3 reads CASSASGSLLFSGNTIYF. In DNA, the CDR3 is TGTGCCAGCAGCGCTTCAGGGTCCCTCCTTTTCTCTGGAAACACCATATATTTT. V usage is TRBV9 and J usage is TRBJ1-3; a weak D match, TRBD1 (5 bases). Trimming took 3 bases from V and 0 from J, leaving 19 bases between them. CDR1 is SGDLS and CDR2 is YYNGEE in the germline V gene. The CDR3 spans 18 residues.

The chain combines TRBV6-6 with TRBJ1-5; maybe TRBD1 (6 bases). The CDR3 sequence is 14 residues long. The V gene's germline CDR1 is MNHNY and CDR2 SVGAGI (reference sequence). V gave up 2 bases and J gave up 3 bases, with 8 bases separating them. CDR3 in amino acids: CASSYAGANQPQHF. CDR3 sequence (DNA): TGTGCCAGCAGTTACGCAGGGGCCAATCAGCCCCAGCATTTT.

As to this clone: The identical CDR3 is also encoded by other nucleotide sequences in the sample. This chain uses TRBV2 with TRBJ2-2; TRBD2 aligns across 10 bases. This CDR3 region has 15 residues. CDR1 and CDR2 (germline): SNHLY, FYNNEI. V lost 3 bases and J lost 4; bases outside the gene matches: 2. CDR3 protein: CASSEVAGGTGELFF. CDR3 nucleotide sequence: TGTGCCAGCAGTGAGGTAGCGGGGGGCACCGGGGAGCTGTTTTTT.

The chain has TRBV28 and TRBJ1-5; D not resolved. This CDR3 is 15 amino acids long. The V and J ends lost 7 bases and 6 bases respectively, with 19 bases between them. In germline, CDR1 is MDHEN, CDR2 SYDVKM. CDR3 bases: TGTGCCAGCAAGTTTGGGGAGGGATGGGCTCAGCCCCAGCATTTT. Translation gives CASKFGEGWAQPQHF.

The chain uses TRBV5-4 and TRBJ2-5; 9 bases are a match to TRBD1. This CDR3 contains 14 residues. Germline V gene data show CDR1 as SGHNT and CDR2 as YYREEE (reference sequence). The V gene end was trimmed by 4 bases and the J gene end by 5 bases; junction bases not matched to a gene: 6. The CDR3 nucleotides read TGTGCCAGCAGCCAACGGACAGGGGACGAGACCCAGTACTTC. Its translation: CASSQRTGDETQYF.

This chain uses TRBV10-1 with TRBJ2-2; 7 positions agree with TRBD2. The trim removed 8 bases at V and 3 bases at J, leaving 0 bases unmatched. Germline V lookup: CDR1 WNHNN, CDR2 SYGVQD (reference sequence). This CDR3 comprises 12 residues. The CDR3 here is CASRGDTGELFF. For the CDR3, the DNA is TGCGCCAGCCGGGGGGACACCGGGGAGCTGTTTTTT.